Here is one T cell receptor (beta chain) with its context. Its target antigen remains unknown. Per-base quality was not reported, and no clone a single base away is much larger than it. The germline V gene supplies CDR1 SGHTA and CDR2 FQGNSA. From the cysteine up to the phenylalanine, the CDR3 has a length of 13 residues. Only the CDR3 DNA stays, 39 bases, in frame from base 1. V is clipped by 2 bases and J by 12 bases, and the sequence between their germline boundaries is 13 bases long. The method was RACE. Sequencing instrument: NextSeq 500. Library preparation attached unique molecular identifiers to individual cDNA molecules for quantitative, reproducible TCR counting. For every blood RNA sample, sequencing covered both the TCR alpha and TCR beta chains. Under the source paper's analysis protocol: A median of around 100,000 TCRs per sample was observed, with a range of 23,224 to 690,600. The Decombinator software suite was used to annotate the V, J and CDR3 of the TCR reads. For PS versus PT1 abundance plots, all samples were subsampled to the same number of TCRs (28,000). TCRs were defined as expanded if absent before sensitization and observed at least eight times at the 2-week time point. In TCRdb, the public reads were trimmed at Q25 with fastp and aligned with MiXCR, with productive beta chains retained. One record per CDR3 amino acid sequence lists the most common genes and DNA. V and J calls and clone size were set by TCRdb, not the authors. This sample comprises about 340,000 distinct CDR3 sequences, around 7% of them detected only once. The top ten hold roughly 8% of the sample.

The data belong to a study of human T cells and chemical hapten exposure (dated by TCRdb to the early 2020s). About the investigation overall: For sensitization, 2% DPC in acetone was applied to a roughly 2 cm by roughly 2 cm area of upper inner arm skin. Blood samples were taken from patients before sensitization (week 0) and at 2, 6 and about 24 weeks after DPC sensitization. The patient cohort, mostly female, included alopecia areata with under or over 50% scalp involvement, alopecia totalis and alopecia universalis. Patch testing was done on the upper back using Finn chambers containing 0.01% DPC, and results were scored after 6 days according to International Contact Dermatitis Research Group standards. Peripheral blood TCR repertoire changes were tracked in vivo in alopecia patients during primary and secondary sensitization to the hapten diphenylcyclopropenone (DPC). Libraries were pooled for sequencing, and per-sample TCR yields varied mainly because of small differences in library volumes within the pool. Throughout the roughly 25-week study period, patients were also given weekly therapeutic DPC doses on the scalp. Approximately 28 alopecia patients gave blood for TCR sequencing at one to four time points (pre-sensitization, 2, 6 and 24 weeks). The paper's findings and limits, for the study overall: The number of PT1 expanded TCRs positively correlated with patch test score, significant at thresholds 8, 16 and 32 but not 4. The number of TCRs above 1 in 1000 frequency did not change with DPC sensitization; there was no evidence of global repertoire structure alterations. After repeated subsampling, changes were observed in the strength of the expansion versus patch-test correlation and in the threshold at which the correlation became significant. Expanded TCRs formed significantly more large CDR3 similarity clusters than pre-sensitization or healthy control sets, consistent with antigen-driven responses. All patients had alopecia, a presumed autoimmune disease, so their immune response might differ from that of healthy individuals.

Explained via the paper, the time point label denotes: patch test 1, 2 weeks after DPC sensitization. The treatment or condition label, read with the paper, signifies: therapeutic diphenylcyclopropenone sensitization with weekly scalp DPC. At each patch-test visit, blood was drawn before the patch test was applied. Patients were eligible if aged 18 to 70, diagnosed with alopecia and judged suitable for DPC therapy, and pregnant patients were excluded. Total RNA was isolated from unfractionated whole blood collected in Tempus Blood RNA tubes. The rearranged segments are TRBV7-2 and TRBJ1-4; there is no confident call for the D gene. Source: whole blood, taken in connection with sensitization to the hapten diphenylcyclopropenone (DPC). The receptor was isolated from a woman aged 18-29 years with alopecia areata. Some clones in this sample may be carry-over from other donors' samples. The CDR3 reads CASSLKLGSQLFF. The nucleotide sequence reads as follows: TGTGCCAGCAGCTTAAAGCTGGGGAGTCAACTGTTTTTT.